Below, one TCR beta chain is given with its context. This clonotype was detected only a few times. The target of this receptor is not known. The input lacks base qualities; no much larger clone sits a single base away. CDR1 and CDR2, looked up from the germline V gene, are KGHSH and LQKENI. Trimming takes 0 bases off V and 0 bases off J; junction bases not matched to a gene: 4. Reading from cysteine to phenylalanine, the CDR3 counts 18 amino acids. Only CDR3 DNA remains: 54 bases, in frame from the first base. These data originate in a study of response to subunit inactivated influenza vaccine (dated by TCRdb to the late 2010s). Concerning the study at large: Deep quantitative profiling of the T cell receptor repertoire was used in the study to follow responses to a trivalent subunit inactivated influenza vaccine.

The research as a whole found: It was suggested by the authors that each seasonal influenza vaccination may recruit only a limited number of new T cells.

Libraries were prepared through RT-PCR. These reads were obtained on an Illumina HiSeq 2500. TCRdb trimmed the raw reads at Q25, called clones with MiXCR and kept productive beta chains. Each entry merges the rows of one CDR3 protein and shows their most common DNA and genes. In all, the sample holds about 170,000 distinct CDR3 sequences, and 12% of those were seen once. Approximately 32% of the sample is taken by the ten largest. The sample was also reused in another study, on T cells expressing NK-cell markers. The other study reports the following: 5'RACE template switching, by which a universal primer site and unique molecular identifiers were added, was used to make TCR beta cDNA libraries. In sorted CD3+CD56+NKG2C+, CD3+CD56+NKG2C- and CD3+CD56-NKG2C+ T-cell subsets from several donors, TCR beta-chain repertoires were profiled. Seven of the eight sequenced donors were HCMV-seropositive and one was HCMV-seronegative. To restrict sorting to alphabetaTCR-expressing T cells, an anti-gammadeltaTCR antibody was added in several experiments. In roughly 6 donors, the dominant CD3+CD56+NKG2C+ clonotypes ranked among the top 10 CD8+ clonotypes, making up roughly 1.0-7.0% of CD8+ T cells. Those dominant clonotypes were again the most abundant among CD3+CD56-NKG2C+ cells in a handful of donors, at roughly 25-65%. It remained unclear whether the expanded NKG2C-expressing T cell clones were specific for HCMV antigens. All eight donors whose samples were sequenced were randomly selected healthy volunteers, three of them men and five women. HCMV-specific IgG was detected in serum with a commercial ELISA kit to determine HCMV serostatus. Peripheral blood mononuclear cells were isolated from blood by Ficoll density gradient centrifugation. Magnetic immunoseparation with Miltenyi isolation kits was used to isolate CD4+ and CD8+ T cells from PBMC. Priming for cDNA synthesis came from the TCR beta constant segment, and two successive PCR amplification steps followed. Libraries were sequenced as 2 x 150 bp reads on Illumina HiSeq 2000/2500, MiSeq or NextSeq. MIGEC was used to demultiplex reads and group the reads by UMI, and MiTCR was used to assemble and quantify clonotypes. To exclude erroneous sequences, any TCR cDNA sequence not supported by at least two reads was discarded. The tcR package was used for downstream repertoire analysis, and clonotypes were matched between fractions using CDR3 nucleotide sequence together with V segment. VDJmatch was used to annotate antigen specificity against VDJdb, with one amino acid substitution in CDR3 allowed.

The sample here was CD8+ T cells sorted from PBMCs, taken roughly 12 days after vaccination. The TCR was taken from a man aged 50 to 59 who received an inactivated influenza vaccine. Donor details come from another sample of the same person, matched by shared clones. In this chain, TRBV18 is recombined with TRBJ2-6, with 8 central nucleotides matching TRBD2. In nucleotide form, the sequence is TGTGCCAGCTCACCACCTAGCGGGGTCAACTCTGGGGCCAACGTCCTGACTTTC. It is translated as CASSPPSGVNSGANVLTF.